The 4 T cell receptor beta chains reported below all come from one sample, sequenced in a study of blood T cells in healthy people across ages. For the second PCR, which ran for about 6 to 11 cycles, a sample-barcoded 5' primer and a J-beta primer mix were used. TCRdb recomputed calls from the 5' RACE reads with MiXCR, one row per CDR3 protein. This sample carries around 600,000 distinct CDR3 sequences, more than 45% of them seen once, and the ten largest clones take approximately 25%. Sequenced input: blood. These receptors originate from an older man in good health.

The rearrangement joins TRBV25-1 to TRBJ1-3; 7 bases match TRBD1. Germline V gene sequence: CDR1 MGHDK, CDR2 SYGVNS. V lost 6 bases and J lost 0; bases outside the gene matches: 11. The CDR3 covers 17 residues. CDR3 protein: CASRAGTELRSGNTIYF. In nucleotides, the CDR3 is TGTGCCAGCAGGGCGGGGACAGAGCTCCGCTCTGGAAACACCATATATTTT.

The V and J genes are TRBV10-3 and TRBJ1-2; D call uncertain. CDR3 length: 13 residues. Looked up from germline, CDR1 is ENHRY and CDR2 is SYGVKD. V lost 4 bases, J lost 8 bases, and 14 bases lay in between. DNA for the CDR3: TGTGCCATCAGTGGCGGCTCACAAAGGGGCTACACCTTC. This codes for CAISGGSQRGYTF.

Turning to this clonotype: A read error may be the cause here, since a much bigger clone is one base away. This sequence joins TRBV29-1 and TRBJ2-1; D might be TRBD1 (6 bases). The CDR3 consists of 12 residues. Germline V lookup: CDR1 SQVTM, CDR2 ANQGSEA. Deletions cut 7 bases from V and 6 bases from J, with 13 bases between. The DNA of the CDR3 is TGCAGCGCCCAACAGGGTTCCAATGAGCAGTTCTTC. Protein product: CSAQQGSNEQFF.

The chain has TRBV20-1 and TRBJ2-5, with a weak D call TRBD2 (5 bases). The CDR3 contains 13 residues. Germline CDR1 reads DFQATT; CDR2 reads SNEGSKA (reference sequence). V was cut by 2 bases and J by 4 bases, with 11 bases left in between. CDR3 region: CSARWEKRETQYF. CDR3 DNA sequence: TGCAGTGCTAGATGGGAGAAGAGAGAGACCCAGTACTTC.